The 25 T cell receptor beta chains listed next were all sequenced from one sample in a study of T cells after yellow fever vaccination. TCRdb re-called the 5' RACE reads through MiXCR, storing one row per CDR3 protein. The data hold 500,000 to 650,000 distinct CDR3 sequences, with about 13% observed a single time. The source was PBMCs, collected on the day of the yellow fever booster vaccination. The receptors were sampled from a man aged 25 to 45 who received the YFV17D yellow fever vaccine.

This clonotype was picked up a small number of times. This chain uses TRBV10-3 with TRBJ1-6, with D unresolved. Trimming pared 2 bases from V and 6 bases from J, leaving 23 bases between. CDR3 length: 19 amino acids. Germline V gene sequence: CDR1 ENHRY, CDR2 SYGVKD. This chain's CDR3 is CAISETPGMSQAPNSPLHF. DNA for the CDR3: TGTGCCATCAGTGAGACCCCAGGAATGTCCCAAGCCCCTAATTCACCCCTCCACTTT.

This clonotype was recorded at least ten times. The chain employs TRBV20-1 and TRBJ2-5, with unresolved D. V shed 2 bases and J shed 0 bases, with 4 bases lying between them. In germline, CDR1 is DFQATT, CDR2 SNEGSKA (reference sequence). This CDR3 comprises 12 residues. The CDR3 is CSARRNQETQYF. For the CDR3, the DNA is TGCAGTGCTAGACGGAACCAAGAGACCCAGTACTTC.

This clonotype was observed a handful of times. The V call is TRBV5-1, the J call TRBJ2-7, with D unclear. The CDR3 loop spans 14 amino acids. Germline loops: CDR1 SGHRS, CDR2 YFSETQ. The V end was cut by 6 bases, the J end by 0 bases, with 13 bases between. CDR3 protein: CASKIGLPSYEQYF. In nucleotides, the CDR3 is TGCGCCAGCAAGATCGGGCTCCCCTCCTACGAGCAGTACTTC.

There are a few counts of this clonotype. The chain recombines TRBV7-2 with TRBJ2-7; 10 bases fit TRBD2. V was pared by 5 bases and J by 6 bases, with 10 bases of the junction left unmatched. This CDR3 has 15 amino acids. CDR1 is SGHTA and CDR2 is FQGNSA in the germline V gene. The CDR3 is CASSKTGLAATEQYF. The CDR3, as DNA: TGTGCCAGCAGCAAGACCGGACTAGCGGCTACCGAGCAGTACTTC.

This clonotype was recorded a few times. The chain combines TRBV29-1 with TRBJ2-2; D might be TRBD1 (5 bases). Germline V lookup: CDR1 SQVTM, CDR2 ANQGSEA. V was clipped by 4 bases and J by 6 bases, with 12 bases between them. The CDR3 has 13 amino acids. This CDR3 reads CSVVWVGAGELFF. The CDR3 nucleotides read TGCAGCGTTGTCTGGGTAGGGGCCGGGGAGCTGTTTTTT.

CDR3 coding DNA: TGTGCCAGCAGCTCAATAATAGGGGTACAAGAGACCCAGTACTTC. It yields the protein CASSSIIGVQETQYF. The V and J genes are TRBV11-2 and TRBJ2-5, with D perhaps matching TRBD1 (5 bases). Germline-derived CDR1 and CDR2 are SGHAT and FQNNGV. CDR3 size: 15 residues. Trimming left V 4 bases short and J 2 bases short, with 14 bases between.

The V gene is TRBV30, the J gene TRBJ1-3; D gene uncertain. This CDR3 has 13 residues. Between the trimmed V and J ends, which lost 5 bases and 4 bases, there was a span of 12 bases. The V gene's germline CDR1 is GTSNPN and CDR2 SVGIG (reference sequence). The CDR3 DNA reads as TGTGCCTGGGGAACAACTTTCGGAAACACCATATATTTT. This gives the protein CAWGTTFGNTIYF.

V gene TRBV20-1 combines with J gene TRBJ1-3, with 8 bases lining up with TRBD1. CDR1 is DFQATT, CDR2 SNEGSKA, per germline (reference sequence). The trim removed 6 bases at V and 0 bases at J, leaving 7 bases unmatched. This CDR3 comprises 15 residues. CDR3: CSAKTGVISGNTIYF. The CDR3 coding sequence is TGCAGTGCCAAGACAGGGGTCATCTCTGGAAACACCATATATTTT.

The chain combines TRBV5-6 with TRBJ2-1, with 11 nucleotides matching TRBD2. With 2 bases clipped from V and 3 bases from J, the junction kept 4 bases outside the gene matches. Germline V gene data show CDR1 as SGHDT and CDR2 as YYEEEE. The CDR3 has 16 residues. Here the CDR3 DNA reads TGTGCCAGCAGCTTAAAAGGACTAGCGGGCTACAATGAGCAGTTCTTC. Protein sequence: CASSLKGLAGYNEQFF.

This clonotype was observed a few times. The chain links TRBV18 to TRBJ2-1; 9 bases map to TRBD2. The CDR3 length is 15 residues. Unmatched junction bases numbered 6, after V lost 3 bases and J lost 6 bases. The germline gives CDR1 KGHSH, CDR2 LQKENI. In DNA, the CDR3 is TGTGCCAGCTCACCGGTTAGCGGGAGCGGCAATGAGCAGTTCTTC. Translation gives CASSPVSGSGNEQFF.

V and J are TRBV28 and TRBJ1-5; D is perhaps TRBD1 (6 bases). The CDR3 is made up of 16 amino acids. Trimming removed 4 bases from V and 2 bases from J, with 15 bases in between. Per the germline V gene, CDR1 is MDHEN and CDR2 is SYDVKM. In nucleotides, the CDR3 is TGTGCCAGCAGTTCCTACAGGGATGGTGGCAATCAGCCCCAGCATTTT. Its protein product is CASSSYRDGGNQPQHF.

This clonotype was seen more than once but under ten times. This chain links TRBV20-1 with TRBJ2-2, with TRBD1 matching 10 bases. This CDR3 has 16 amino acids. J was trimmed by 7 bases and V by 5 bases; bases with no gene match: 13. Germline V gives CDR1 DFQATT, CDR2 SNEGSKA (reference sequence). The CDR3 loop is CSALGPLGQGSGELFF. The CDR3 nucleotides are TGCAGTGCTCTAGGCCCGTTGGGACAGGGGAGCGGGGAGCTGTTTTTT.

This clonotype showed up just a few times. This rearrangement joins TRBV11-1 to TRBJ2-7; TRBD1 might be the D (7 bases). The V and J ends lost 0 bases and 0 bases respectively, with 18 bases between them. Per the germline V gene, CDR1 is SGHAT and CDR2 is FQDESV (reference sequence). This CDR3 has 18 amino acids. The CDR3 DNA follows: TGTGCCAGCAGCTTAGCGCAGGGGGGCGCTAGCGCCTCCTACGAGCAGTACTTC. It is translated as CASSLAQGGASASYEQYF. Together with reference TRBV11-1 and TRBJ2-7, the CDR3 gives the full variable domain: EAEVAQSPRYKITEKSQAVAFWCDPISGHATLYWYRQILGQGPELLVQFQDESVVDDSQLPKDRFSAERLKGVDSTLKIQPAELGDSAMYLCASSLAQGGASASYEQYFGPGTRLTVT.

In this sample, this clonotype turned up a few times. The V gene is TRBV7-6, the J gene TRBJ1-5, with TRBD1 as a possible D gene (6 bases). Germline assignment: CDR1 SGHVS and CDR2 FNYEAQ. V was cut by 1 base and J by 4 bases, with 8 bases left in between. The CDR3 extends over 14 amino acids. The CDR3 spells CASSLEQGNQPQHF. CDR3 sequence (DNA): TGTGCCAGCAGCTTAGAGCAGGGGAATCAGCCCCAGCATTTT. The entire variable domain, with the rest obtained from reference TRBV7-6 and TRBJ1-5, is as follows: GAGVSQSPRYKVTKRGQDVALRCDPISGHVSLYWYRQALGQGPEFLTYFNYEAQQDKSGLPNDRFSAERPEGSISTLTIQRTEQRDSAMYRCASSLEQGNQPQHFGDGTRLSIL.

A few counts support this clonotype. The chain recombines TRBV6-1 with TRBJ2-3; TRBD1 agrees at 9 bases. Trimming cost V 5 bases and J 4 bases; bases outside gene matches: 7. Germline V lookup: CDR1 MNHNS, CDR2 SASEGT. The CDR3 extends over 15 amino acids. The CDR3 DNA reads TGTGCCAGCAGTCCCGGGACAGGGATTGCAGATACGCAGTATTTT. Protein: CASSPGTGIADTQYF.

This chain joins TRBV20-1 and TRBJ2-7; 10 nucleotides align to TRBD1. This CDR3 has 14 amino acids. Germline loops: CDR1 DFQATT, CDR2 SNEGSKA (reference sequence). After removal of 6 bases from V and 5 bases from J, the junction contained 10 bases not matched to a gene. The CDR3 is CSANPGQGPNEQYF. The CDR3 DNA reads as TGCAGTGCGAACCCGGGACAGGGGCCTAACGAGCAGTACTTC.

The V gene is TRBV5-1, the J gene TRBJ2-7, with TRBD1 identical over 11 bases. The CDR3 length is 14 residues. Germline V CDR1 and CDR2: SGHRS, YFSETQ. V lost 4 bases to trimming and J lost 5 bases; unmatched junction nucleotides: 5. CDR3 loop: CASSRRTGGDEQYF. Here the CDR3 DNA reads TGCGCCAGCAGCCGCCGGACAGGGGGCGACGAGCAGTACTTC.

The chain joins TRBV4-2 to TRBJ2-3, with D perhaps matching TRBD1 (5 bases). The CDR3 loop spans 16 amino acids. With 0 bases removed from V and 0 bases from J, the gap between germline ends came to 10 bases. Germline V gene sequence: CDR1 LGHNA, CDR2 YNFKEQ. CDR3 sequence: CASSQESRVSTDTQYF. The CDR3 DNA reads TGTGCCAGCAGCCAAGAAAGCAGGGTTAGCACAGATACGCAGTATTTT.

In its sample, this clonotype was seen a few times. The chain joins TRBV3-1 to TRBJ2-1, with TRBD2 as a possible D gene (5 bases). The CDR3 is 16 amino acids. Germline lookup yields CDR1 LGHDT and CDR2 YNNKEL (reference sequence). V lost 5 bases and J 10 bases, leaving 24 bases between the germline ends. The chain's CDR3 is CASSTPPGKKGPEQFF. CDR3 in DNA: TGTGCCAGCAGCACCCCTCCGGGAAAAAAAGGGCCAGAGCAGTTCTTC.

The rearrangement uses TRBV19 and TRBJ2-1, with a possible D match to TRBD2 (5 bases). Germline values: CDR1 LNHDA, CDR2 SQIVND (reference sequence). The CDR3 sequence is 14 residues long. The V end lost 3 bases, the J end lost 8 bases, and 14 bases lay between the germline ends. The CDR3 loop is CASSISSSFDEQFF. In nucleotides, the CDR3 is TGTGCCAGTAGTATCTCCTCTAGCTTCGATGAGCAGTTCTTC.

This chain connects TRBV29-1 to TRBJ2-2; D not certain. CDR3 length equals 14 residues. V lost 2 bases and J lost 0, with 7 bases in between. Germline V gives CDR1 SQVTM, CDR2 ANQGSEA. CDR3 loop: CSVESLANTGELFF. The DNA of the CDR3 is TGCAGCGTTGAATCGCTCGCGAACACCGGGGAGCTGTTTTTT.

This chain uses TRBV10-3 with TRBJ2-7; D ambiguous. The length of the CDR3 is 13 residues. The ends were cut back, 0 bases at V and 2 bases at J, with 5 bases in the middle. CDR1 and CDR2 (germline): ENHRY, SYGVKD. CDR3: CAISESITYEQYF. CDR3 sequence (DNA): TGTGCCATCAGTGAGTCAATCACCTACGAGCAGTACTTC.

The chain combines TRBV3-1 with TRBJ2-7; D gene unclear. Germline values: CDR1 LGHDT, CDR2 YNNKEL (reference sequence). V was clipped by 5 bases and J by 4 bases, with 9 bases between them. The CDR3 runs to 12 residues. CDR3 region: CASSWWGYEQYF. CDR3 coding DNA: TGTGCCAGCAGCTGGTGGGGTTACGAGCAGTACTTC.

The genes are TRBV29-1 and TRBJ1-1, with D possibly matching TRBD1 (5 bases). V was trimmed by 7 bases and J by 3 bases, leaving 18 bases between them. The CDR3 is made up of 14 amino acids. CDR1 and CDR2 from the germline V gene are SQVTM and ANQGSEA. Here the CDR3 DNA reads TGCAGCGCGAAACAAACCGACAGTTACACTGAAGCTTTCTTT. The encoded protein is CSAKQTDSYTEAFF.

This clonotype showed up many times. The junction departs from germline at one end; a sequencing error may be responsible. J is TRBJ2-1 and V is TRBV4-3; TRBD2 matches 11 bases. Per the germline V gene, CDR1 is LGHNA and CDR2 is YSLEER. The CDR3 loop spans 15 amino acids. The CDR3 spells CASSQGLAAYNEQFF. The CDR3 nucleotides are TGTGCCAGCAGCCAGGGACTAGCGGCCTACAATGAGCAGTTCTTC.